Presented here are 3 T cell receptor beta chains from one specimen sequenced in a study of identical twins. From the 5' RACE reads, TCRdb called clonotypes with MiXCR, one entry per CDR3 protein. This table has about 100,000 distinct CDR3 sequences, about 5.6% appearing once. The sequenced sample was memory T cells sorted from blood. These receptors all come from a woman in her forties or fifties in good health.

This sequence joins TRBV6-5 and TRBJ2-3; no reliable D call. Germline loops: CDR1 MNHEY, CDR2 SVGAGI. V lost 5 bases and J lost 0, with 6 bases in between. This CDR3 is built from 13 residues. The CDR3: CASSRTSTDTQYF. The CDR3 DNA is TGTGCCAGCAGTCGAACTAGCACAGATACGCAGTATTTT.

This clonotype was seen repeatedly, ten times or more. V gene TRBV20-1 combines with J gene TRBJ1-5; D is possibly TRBD1 (5 bases). The CDR3 extends over 17 amino acids. Trimming cost V 0 bases and J 2 bases, with 17 bases left between them. In germline, CDR1 is DFQATT, CDR2 SNEGSKA (reference sequence). CDR3 region: CSARDVRKGTGNQPQHF. For the CDR3, the DNA is TGCAGTGCTAGAGATGTCCGGAAAGGGACGGGCAATCAGCCCCAGCATTTT.

This clonotype was observed many times. V is TRBV7-2 and J is TRBJ2-3; 12 nucleotides agree with TRBD2. The V gene end was trimmed by 5 bases and the J gene end by 5 bases; junction bases not matched to a gene: 8. Per germline, CDR1 SGHTA and CDR2 FQGNSA. The length of the CDR3 is 16 residues. The CDR3, as DNA: TGTGCCAGCAGCGAGACTAGCGGGAGTTTCGGAGATACGCAGTATTTT. Protein: CASSETSGSFGDTQYF.